What follows is one T cell receptor (beta chain) and its context. The antigen remains undetermined. The sample originates from a study of T cell repertoires and HLA-DP antigens. Turning to the study itself: Alloreactive CD4+ T cells targeted HLA-DP on transduced HeLa. Regarding the study as a whole: A non-physiological HeLa system presented antigen to total CD4+ responders.

Untouched CD4+ T cells were isolated by negative selection, averaging almost 98% purity. CDR1 KGHSH and CDR2 LQKENI come from the germline V gene. V dropped 5 bases and J dropped 5 bases, with 10 bases sitting between them. This CDR3 region has 13 residues. The primer mix covered 54 TRBV segments and 13 TRBJ segments. Libraries were prepared by immunoSEQ multiplex PCR; TCRdb keeps only in-frame clonotypes and omits some of them. Of more than 90,000 clones in the sample, almost 95% are singletons; the top ten hold over 0.25%. The sequencing sample was made of CD4+ T cells from PBMCs. This TCR was sampled from a woman in her late teens or twenties in good health and CMV-seronegative. The chain combines TRBV18 with TRBJ2-1; possible D gene TRBD2, 6 bases. CDR3 protein: CASSTGRNNEQFF. CDR3 DNA: TGTGCCAGCTCAACGGGGAGGAACAATGAGCAGTTCTTC. The variable domain in full, with the rest retrieved from reference TRBV18 and TRBJ2-1, is NAGVMQNPRHLVRRRGQEARLRCSPMKGHSHVYWYRQLPEEGLKFMVYLQKENIIDESGMPKERFSAEFPKEGPSILRIQQVVRGDSAAYFCASSTGRNNEQFFGPGTRLTVL.